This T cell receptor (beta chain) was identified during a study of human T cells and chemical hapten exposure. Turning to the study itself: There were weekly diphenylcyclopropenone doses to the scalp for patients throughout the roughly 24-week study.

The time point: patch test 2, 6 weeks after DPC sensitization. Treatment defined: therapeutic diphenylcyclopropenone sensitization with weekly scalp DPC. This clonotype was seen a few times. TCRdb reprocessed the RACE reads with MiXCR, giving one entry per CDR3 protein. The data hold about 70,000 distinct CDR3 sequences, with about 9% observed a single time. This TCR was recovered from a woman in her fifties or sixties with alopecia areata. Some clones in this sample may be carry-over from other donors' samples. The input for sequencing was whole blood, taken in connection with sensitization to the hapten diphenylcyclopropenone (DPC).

The CDR3 loop is CAWIRNWGDEAFF. DNA for the CDR3: TGTGCCTGGATAAGAAATTGGGGGGATGAAGCTTTCTTT. The J gene is TRBJ1-1, the V gene TRBV30, with D possibly matching TRBD1 (5 bases). Per germline, CDR1 GTSNPN and CDR2 SVGIG (reference sequence). V was pared by 4 bases and J by 7 bases, with 16 bases between. This CDR3 has 13 residues.